A selection of T cell receptor beta chains follows, all from one sample in a study of Ad26.COV2.S vaccination and SARS-CoV-2 variants. Sequenced by immunoSEQ multiplex PCR; TCRdb stores in-frame clones only, minus some. The sample lists over 300,000 clones, under 90% seen once, with around 7.4% in the top ten. The sample was peripheral blood, taken in a trial of Ad26.COV2.S vaccine versus placebo. All receptors derive from a person between 18 and 59 years old who received the Ad26.COV2.S COVID-19 vaccine or a placebo. The CDR3 runs from the conserved cysteine through the conserved F or W.

>TRBV7-6
CASSPNRGITDTQYF
>TRBV7-9
CASSLGGSGDGYTF
>TRBV29-1
CSFILAGETQYF
>TRBV9
CASSPRPEETQYF
>TRBV5-6
CASSLRGTQAHRQYF
>TRBV7-2
CASSLGGFSYNSPLHF
>TRBV10-1
CASSDGGSYNEQFF
>TRBV4-2
CASSRGVGVTDTQYF
>TRBV7-9
CASRGQGGYTEAFF
>TRBV6-6
CASSTLYNEQFF
>TRBV7-9
CASSLGGGAYEQYF
>TRBV5-6
CASRRGPTNEKLFF
>TRBV19
CASTQRGQGGEAFF
>TRBV10-1
CASSEDTETQYF
>TRBV19
CASSTTGIGGYTF
>TRBV12-5
CASGLVLPPLAGEKGEQFF
>TRBV9
CASSPQLETGPPYEQYF
>TRBV3-1/TRBV3-2
CASSQVTGGGCRSPYGYTF